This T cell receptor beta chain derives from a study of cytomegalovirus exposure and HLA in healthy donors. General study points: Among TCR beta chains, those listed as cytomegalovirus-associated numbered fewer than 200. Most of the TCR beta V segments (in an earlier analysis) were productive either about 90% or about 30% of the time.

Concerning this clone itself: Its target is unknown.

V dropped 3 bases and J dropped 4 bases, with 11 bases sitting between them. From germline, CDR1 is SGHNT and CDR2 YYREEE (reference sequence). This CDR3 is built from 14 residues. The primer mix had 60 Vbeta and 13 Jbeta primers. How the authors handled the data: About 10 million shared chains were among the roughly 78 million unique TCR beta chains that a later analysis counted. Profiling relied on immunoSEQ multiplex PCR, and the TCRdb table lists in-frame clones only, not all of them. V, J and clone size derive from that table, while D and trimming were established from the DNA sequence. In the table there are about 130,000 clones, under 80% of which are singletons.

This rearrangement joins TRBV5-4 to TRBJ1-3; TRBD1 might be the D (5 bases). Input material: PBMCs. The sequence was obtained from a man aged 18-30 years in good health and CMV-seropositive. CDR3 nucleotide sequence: TGTGCCAGCAGCTCCGTAGGACAAGGAAACACCATATATTTT. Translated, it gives CASSSVGQGNTIYF.